Below are 3 T cell receptor beta chains sequenced from a single sample in a study of blood T cell repertoires in COVID-19. Using immunoSEQ multiplex PCR, the repertoire was profiled, and TCRdb retains in-frame clones only, with some absent. The sample carries around 160,000 clones, just over 85% recorded once. The sequenced material came from peripheral blood. All receptors derive from a man in his 60s with acute or convalescent COVID-19.

The chain is built from TRBV28 and TRBJ1-1, with 7 bases that match TRBD1. The CDR3 loop spans 15 amino acids. In germline, CDR1 is MDHEN, CDR2 SYDVKM. The V segment lost 2 bases and the J segment 3 bases; nucleotides outside the gene matches: 6. The CDR3 region is CASSLDRVGDTEAFF. For the CDR3, the DNA is TGTGCCAGCAGTTTAGACAGGGTTGGGGACACTGAAGCTTTCTTT.

V is TRBV30 and J is TRBJ2-3; tentative D call: TRBD2 (5 bases). The CDR3 covers 13 residues. Germline lookup yields CDR1 GTSNPN and CDR2 SVGIG (reference sequence). Trimming took 3 bases from V and 2 from J, leaving 9 bases between them. CDR3 nucleotide sequence: TGTGCCTGGAGCGTACGGGACACAGATACGCAGTATTTT. Its protein is CAWSVRDTDTQYF.

This chain connects TRBV28 to TRBJ2-7, with TRBD1 matching over 7 bases. The CDR3 is made up of 14 amino acids. Germline values: CDR1 MDHEN, CDR2 SYDVKM. V shed 5 bases and J 1 base; nucleotides not matched to a gene: 5. The CDR3, as DNA: TGTGCCAGCAGTCGGACAGGTTCTTCCTACGAGCAGTACTTC. Protein product: CASSRTGSSYEQYF.